The 5 T cell receptor beta chains in this list originate from one sample, sequenced in a study of blood T cell repertoires in COVID-19 (TCRdb year 2020). Libraries were made using the immunoSEQ multiplex PCR assay. Sourced from immuneACCESS, this table was stored by TCRdb with only in-frame sequences that have V and J called. A share of the clones is absent; for the studies checked, an unresolved V gene accounts for under half, and the remainder has no known explanation. The sample table records around 60,000 clones; 80% to 95% of these occur just once. The top ten hold over 8% of the sample. Sequencing was carried out using peripheral blood. All receptors come from a woman older than 75 with active COVID-19.

The rearrangement joins TRBV7-9 to TRBJ1-6, with D hard to call. The CDR3 loop spans 12 amino acids. The germline CDR1 and CDR2 sequences are SEHNR and FQNEAQ (reference sequence). Deletions cut 4 bases from V and 9 bases from J, with 7 bases between. The CDR3 reads CASSSRFSPLHF. The DNA for the CDR3 is TGTGCCAGCAGCTCTCGTTTTTCACCCCTCCACTTT.

V usage is TRBV29-1 and J usage is TRBJ2-3; D is perhaps TRBD2 (6 bases). The germline V gene encodes CDR1 SQVTM and CDR2 ANQGSEA. The CDR3 length is 19 residues. V shed 4 bases and J shed 2 bases, with 28 bases lying between them. CDR3 DNA sequence: TGCAGCGTTGTATCCAGGGCGCGGTTCTGGGGGGAGGCCACAGATACGCAGTATTTT. Protein product: CSVVSRARFWGEATDTQYF.

J is TRBJ2-5 and V is TRBV27; TRBD2 matches 12 bases. J gave up 5 bases and V 6 bases, and 7 bases lay outside the gene matches. Germline V lookup: CDR1 MNHEY, CDR2 SMNVEV (reference sequence). This CDR3 has 15 residues. The DNA for the CDR3 is TGTGCCAGCAGGCCTAGCGGGGGGGCGTCGGAGACCCAGTACTTC. It yields the protein CASRPSGGASETQYF.

The V call is TRBV9, the J call TRBJ2-1, with 13 bases matching TRBD2. J was trimmed by 6 bases and V by 6 bases; bases with no gene match: 6. This CDR3 spans 15 amino acids. Germline V gene data show CDR1 as SGDLS and CDR2 as YYNGEE. The CDR3 region has the DNA TGTGCCAGCACCGCGGGACTAGCGGGACCCAATGAGCAGTTCTTC. Translating it yields CASTAGLAGPNEQFF.

This clone turned up a few times. The V gene is TRBV10-1, the J gene TRBJ2-3; 7 bases are shared with TRBD2. The J segment lost 2 bases and the V segment lost 0 bases, leaving 5 bases of the junction unmatched. The CDR3 has 16 amino acids. Germline CDR1 WNHNN, CDR2 SYGVQD (reference sequence). The CDR3 sequence is CASSESGAGSTDTQYF. CDR3 DNA: TGCGCCAGCAGTGAGTCAGGAGCGGGGTCCACAGATACGCAGTATTTT.